This is a list of T cell receptor beta chains from one sample in a study of vaccination effects on CD4 cells after COVID-19. Their specific antigens are unknown. Using immunoSEQ multiplex PCR, the repertoire was profiled, and TCRdb retains in-frame clones only, with some absent. The profile shows around 24,000 clones, around 76% of them singletons. Sequencing used CD4+ T cells from PBMCs cultured with SARS-CoV-2 spike peptides, obtained before COVID-19 vaccination. The receptor source for this set is a human donor who had a prior SARS-CoV-2 infection. CDR3s include the opening cysteine and the closing phenylalanine or tryptophan. The order of the fields is clone size, D gene, J gene, V gene, CDR3 protein, CDR3 DNA. D genes are given only for firm matches. Clone size appears in some rows only: once, few, many, or a class for an expanded clone.

abundance: NA; d_gene: NA; j_gene: TRBJ1-1; v_gene: TRBV5-8; CDR3aa: CASSPGFGRTGDTEAFF; CDR3nt: TGTGCCAGCAGCCCCGGATTCGGAAGGACTGGGGACACTGAAGCTTTCTTT
abundance: once; d_gene: NA; j_gene: TRBJ1-4; v_gene: TRBV9; CDR3aa: CASSRQVTNEKLFF; CDR3nt: TGTGCCAGCAGTCGACAGGTGACTAATGAAAAACTGTTTTTT
abundance: few; d_gene: TRBD1; j_gene: TRBJ2-1; v_gene: TRBV5-1; CDR3aa: CASASRTGTNEQFF; CDR3nt: TGCGCCAGCGCATCTAGGACAGGGACCAATGAGCAGTTCTTC
abundance: NA; d_gene: NA; j_gene: TRBJ1-1; v_gene: TRBV11-3; CDR3aa: CASSFMLGMNTEAFF; CDR3nt: TGTGCCAGCAGCTTTATGCTGGGGATGAACACTGAAGCTTTCTTT
abundance: NA; d_gene: NA; j_gene: TRBJ2-1; v_gene: TRBV2; CDR3aa: CASRLQDRDEQFF; CDR3nt: TGTGCCAGCAGGTTACAGGATCGGGATGAGCAGTTCTTC
abundance: once; d_gene: NA; j_gene: TRBJ2-3; v_gene: TRBV24-1; CDR3aa: CATSDFGVLDTQYF; CDR3nt: TGTGCCACCAGTGATTTTGGGGTTTTAGATACGCAGTATTTT
abundance: NA; d_gene: TRBD1; j_gene: TRBJ1-5; v_gene: TRBV18; CDR3aa: CASSPAAQGSSNQPQHF; CDR3nt: TGTGCCAGCTCACCTGCGGCACAGGGGTCGAGCAATCAGCCCCAGCATTTT
abundance: NA; d_gene: TRBD1; j_gene: TRBJ1-6; v_gene: TRBV2; CDR3aa: CASSPGQGNSPLHF; CDR3nt: TGTGCCAGCTCCCCGGGACAGGGTAATTCACCCCTCCACTTT
abundance: NA; d_gene: NA; j_gene: TRBJ1-3; v_gene: TRBV7-3; CDR3aa: CASSLTPNPGGNTIYF; CDR3nt: TGTGCCAGCAGCTTAACCCCAAACCCGGGGGGAAACACCATATATTTT
abundance: NA; d_gene: NA; j_gene: TRBJ2-5; v_gene: TRBV15; CDR3aa: CATRTGYQETQYF; CDR3nt: TGTGCCACCAGAACAGGCTACCAAGAGACCCAGTACTTC
abundance: NA; d_gene: NA; j_gene: TRBJ1-1; v_gene: TRBV7-3; CDR3aa: CASSLQVNTEAFF; CDR3nt: TGTGCCAGCAGCCTGCAGGTTAACACTGAAGCTTTCTTT
abundance: NA; d_gene: NA; j_gene: TRBJ2-3; v_gene: TRBV10-1; CDR3aa: CAKGRCTDTQYF; CDR3nt: TGCGCCAAGGGCCGGTGCACAGATACGCAGTATTTT
abundance: NA; d_gene: TRBD1; j_gene: TRBJ2-7; v_gene: TRBV5-1; CDR3aa: CASSLGTGTYEQYF; CDR3nt: TGCGCCAGCAGCCTAGGGACAGGGACCTACGAGCAGTACTTC
abundance: NA; d_gene: NA; j_gene: TRBJ1-2; v_gene: TRBV5-1; CDR3aa: CASSLAPGTSYGYTF; CDR3nt: TGCGCCAGCAGCTTGGCCCCCGGGACGTCATATGGCTACACCTTC
abundance: NA; d_gene: NA; j_gene: TRBJ2-5; v_gene: TRBV2; CDR3aa: CASSVSQGGAKAQYF; CDR3nt: TGTGCCAGCAGTGTTAGTCAGGGTGGAGCGAAGGCCCAGTACTTC
abundance: NA; d_gene: TRBD1; j_gene: TRBJ1-4; v_gene: TRBV27; CDR3aa: CASSLGQYNEKLFF; CDR3nt: TGTGCCAGCAGTTTGGGACAGTATAATGAAAAACTGTTTTTT
abundance: few; d_gene: TRBD1; j_gene: TRBJ1-3; v_gene: TRBV6-1; CDR3aa: CASSEYGTGAGNTIYF; CDR3nt: TGTGCCAGCAGTGAATATGGGACAGGGGCCGGAAACACCATATATTTT
abundance: NA; d_gene: NA; j_gene: TRBJ2-7; v_gene: TRBV24-1; CDR3aa: CATSDPGHEQYF; CDR3nt: TGTGCCACCAGTGACCCGGGACACGAGCAGTACTTC
abundance: NA; d_gene: NA; j_gene: TRBJ2-2; v_gene: TRBV12-3/TRBV12-4; CDR3aa: CASSADGRGELFF; CDR3nt: TGTGCCAGCAGTGCGGACGGACGCGGGGAGCTGTTTTTT
abundance: few; d_gene: TRBD1; j_gene: TRBJ2-5; v_gene: TRBV7-3; CDR3aa: CASSRGQGEETQYF; CDR3nt: TGTGCCAGCAGCCGAGGACAGGGCGAAGAGACCCAGTACTTC
abundance: NA; d_gene: TRBD2; j_gene: TRBJ2-7; v_gene: TRBV13; CDR3aa: CASSLDPSGSPSSYEQYF; CDR3nt: TGTGCCAGCAGCTTAGACCCTAGCGGGAGCCCCTCGAGCTACGAGCAGTACTTC
abundance: NA; d_gene: NA; j_gene: TRBJ1-5; v_gene: TRBV6-1; CDR3aa: CASSEEGSGNQPQHF; CDR3nt: TGTGCCAGCAGTGAAGAGGGATCAGGCAATCAGCCCCAGCATTTT
abundance: few; d_gene: NA; j_gene: TRBJ1-6; v_gene: TRBV21-1; CDR3aa: CASSPTGRNSPLHF; CDR3nt: TGTGCCAGCAGCCCCACCGGGAGGAATTCACCCCTCCACTTT
abundance: few; d_gene: NA; j_gene: TRBJ1-2; v_gene: TRBV7-2; CDR3aa: CASSTQFPDGYTF; CDR3nt: TGTGCCAGCAGCACCCAATTCCCCGATGGCTACACCTTC
abundance: NA; d_gene: NA; j_gene: TRBJ2-7; v_gene: TRBV15; CDR3aa: CATSETGTFGVPIYEQYF; CDR3nt: TGTGCCACCAGCGAGACCGGAACGTTTGGCGTACCGATATACGAGCAGTACTTC
abundance: NA; d_gene: TRBD1; j_gene: TRBJ2-7; v_gene: TRBV19; CDR3aa: CASSITPGQGTYEQYF; CDR3nt: TGTGCCAGTAGTATTACTCCGGGACAGGGGACCTACGAGCAGTACTTC
abundance: NA; d_gene: TRBD2; j_gene: TRBJ2-7; v_gene: TRBV4-3; CDR3aa: CASSQVLAGLYEQYF; CDR3nt: TGCGCCAGCAGCCAAGTACTAGCGGGACTGTACGAGCAGTACTTC
abundance: NA; d_gene: TRBD1; j_gene: TRBJ2-2; v_gene: TRBV24-1; CDR3aa: CATSVGTGRNTGELFF; CDR3nt: TGTGCCACCAGTGTAGGGACAGGGAGGAACACCGGGGAGCTGTTTTTT
abundance: NA; d_gene: NA; j_gene: TRBJ1-5; v_gene: TRBV18; CDR3aa: CASSGVFGATQPQHF; CDR3nt: TGTGCCAGCTCGGGCGTGTTCGGGGCAACTCAGCCCCAGCATTTT
abundance: NA; d_gene: NA; j_gene: TRBJ2-5; v_gene: TRBV29-1; CDR3aa: CSVQREQFGETQYF; CDR3nt: TGCAGCGTTCAGCGAGAGCAGTTTGGGGAGACCCAGTACTTC
abundance: NA; d_gene: TRBD1; j_gene: TRBJ2-3; v_gene: TRBV7-9; CDR3aa: CASSPLWTGTNTQYF; CDR3nt: TGTGCCAGCAGCCCACTGTGGACAGGTACAAATACGCAGTATTTT
abundance: NA; d_gene: TRBD2; j_gene: TRBJ2-7; v_gene: TRBV3-1/TRBV3-2; CDR3aa: CASSQDRTSGATSSYEQYF; CDR3nt: TGTGCCAGCAGCCAAGACAGGACTAGCGGGGCCACAAGCTCCTACGAGCAGTACTTC
abundance: NA; d_gene: NA; j_gene: TRBJ1-4; v_gene: TRBV19; CDR3aa: CASSTPKGNNEKLFF; CDR3nt: TGTGCCAGTAGTACCCCGAAGGGGAATAATGAAAAACTGTTTTTT
abundance: NA; d_gene: NA; j_gene: TRBJ2-2; v_gene: TRBV4-1; CDR3aa: CASSHGPKGGELFF; CDR3nt: TGCGCCAGCAGCCATGGACCCAAAGGCGGGGAGCTGTTTTTT
abundance: NA; d_gene: NA; j_gene: TRBJ1-1; v_gene: TRBV7-2; CDR3aa: CASTLTGINTEAFF; CDR3nt: TGTGCCAGCACCCTCACAGGGATCAACACTGAAGCTTTCTTT
abundance: once; d_gene: NA; j_gene: TRBJ1-5; v_gene: TRBV18; CDR3aa: CASSPNSPSIGPQHF; CDR3nt: TGTGCCAGCTCACCAAACAGCCCATCTATAGGCCCCCAGCATTTT
abundance: few; d_gene: TRBD1; j_gene: TRBJ2-7; v_gene: TRBV9; CDR3aa: CASSAGTGWSYEQYF; CDR3nt: TGTGCCAGCAGCGCCGGGACAGGGTGGTCCTACGAGCAGTACTTC
abundance: NA; d_gene: NA; j_gene: TRBJ2-7; v_gene: TRBV6-5; CDR3aa: CASRRTGREYEQYF; CDR3nt: TGTGCCAGCAGACGGACAGGGAGGGAGTACGAGCAGTACTTC
abundance: NA; d_gene: TRBD2; j_gene: TRBJ2-3; v_gene: TRBV29-1; CDR3aa: CSVERLAGGPVTQYF; CDR3nt: TGCAGCGTTGAGAGGCTAGCGGGAGGGCCTGTTACGCAGTATTTT